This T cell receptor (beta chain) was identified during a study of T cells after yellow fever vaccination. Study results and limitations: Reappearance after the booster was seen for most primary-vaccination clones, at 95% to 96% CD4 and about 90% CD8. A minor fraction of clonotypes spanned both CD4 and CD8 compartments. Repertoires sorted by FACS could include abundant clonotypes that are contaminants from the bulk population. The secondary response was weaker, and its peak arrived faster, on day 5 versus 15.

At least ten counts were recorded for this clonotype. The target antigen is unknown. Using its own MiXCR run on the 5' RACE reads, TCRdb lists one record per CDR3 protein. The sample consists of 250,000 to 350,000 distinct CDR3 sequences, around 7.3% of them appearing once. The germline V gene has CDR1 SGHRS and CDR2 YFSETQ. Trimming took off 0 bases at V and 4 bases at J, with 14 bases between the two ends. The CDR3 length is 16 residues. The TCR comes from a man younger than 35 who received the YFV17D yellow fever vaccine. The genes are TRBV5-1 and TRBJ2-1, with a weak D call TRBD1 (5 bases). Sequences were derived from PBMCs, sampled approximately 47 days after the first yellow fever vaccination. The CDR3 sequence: CASSLEAAGPYNEQFF. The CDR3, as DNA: TGCGCCAGCAGCTTGGAGGCGGCAGGGCCTTACAATGAGCAGTTCTTC.